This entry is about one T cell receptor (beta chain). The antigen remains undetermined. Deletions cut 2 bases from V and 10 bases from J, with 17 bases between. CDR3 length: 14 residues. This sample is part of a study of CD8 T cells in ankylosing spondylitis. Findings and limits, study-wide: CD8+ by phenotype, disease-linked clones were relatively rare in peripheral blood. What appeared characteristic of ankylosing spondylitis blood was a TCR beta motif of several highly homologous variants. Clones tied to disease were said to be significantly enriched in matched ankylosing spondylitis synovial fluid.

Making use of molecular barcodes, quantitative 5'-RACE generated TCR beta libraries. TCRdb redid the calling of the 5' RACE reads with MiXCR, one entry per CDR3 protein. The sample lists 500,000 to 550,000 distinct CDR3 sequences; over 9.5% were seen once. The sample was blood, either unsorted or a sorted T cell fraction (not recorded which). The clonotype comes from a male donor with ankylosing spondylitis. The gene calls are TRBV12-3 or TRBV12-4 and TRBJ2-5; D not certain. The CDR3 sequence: CASSLKSAPRIQYF. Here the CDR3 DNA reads TGTGCCAGCAGTTTAAAGTCGGCCCCCAGGATCCAGTACTTC.